The 6 T cell receptor beta chains in this list originate from one sample, sequenced in a study of blood T cell repertoires in COVID-19. TCRdb's table, derived via immunoSEQ multiplex PCR, lists solely in-frame clones and lacks some. The sample yields 180,000 or so clones, around 85% seen once. Sequencing was carried out using peripheral blood. The receptors were sampled from a man aged 60-69 years who had recovered from COVID-19.

The chain links TRBV5-6 to TRBJ2-3; D gene uncertain. CDR1 is SGHDT, CDR2 YYEEEE, per germline. V was clipped by 3 bases and J by 0 bases, with 14 bases between them. CDR3 length equals 16 residues. CDR3 residues: CASSSGLELSTDTQYF. The CDR3 DNA follows: TGTGCCAGCAGCTCTGGCCTAGAACTTAGCACAGATACGCAGTATTTT.

The V gene is TRBV6-5, the J gene TRBJ2-7; 9 bases map to TRBD1. Germline-derived CDR1 and CDR2 are MNHEY and SVGAGI. This CDR3 contains 16 residues. V trimming: 0 bases; J trimming: 5 bases; junction bases outside the gene matches: 8. The CDR3 coding sequence is TGTGCCAGCAGTTACTCAGGGGGACAGGGTGTCCACGAGCAGTACTTC. It encodes CASSYSGGQGVHEQYF.

This chain connects TRBV19 to TRBJ2-7; D might be TRBD1 (6 bases). Trimming stripped 9 bases from V and 7 bases from J, with 16 bases between. Per germline, CDR1 LNHDA and CDR2 SQIVND (reference sequence). The CDR3 totals 12 residues. The CDR3 loop reads CASSYRDGEQYF. Written as DNA, the CDR3 is TGTGCCAGCTCTTACAGGGACGGGGAGCAGTACTTC.

As DNA, the CDR3 is TGTGCCAGCAGCTTAAATTCCCTAGCGGGGGGGCCGTACCAAGAGACCCAGTACTTC. Translating gives CASSLNSLAGGPYQETQYF. The rearrangement uses TRBV13 and TRBJ2-5; 12 bases are shared with TRBD2. V lost 2 bases to trimming and J lost 0 bases; unmatched junction nucleotides: 10. The CDR3 length is 19 residues. CDR1 is PRHDT and CDR2 is FYEKMQ in the germline V gene (reference sequence).

The sample holds one count of this clone. CDR3 DNA: TGTGCCAGCAGCCAAGATAGGGGACAGGGTCGCGAAAAACTGTTTTTT. As protein: CASSQDRGQGREKLFF. The chain combines TRBV4-2 with TRBJ1-4, with 9 positions matching TRBD1. The germline V gene encodes CDR1 LGHNA and CDR2 YNFKEQ. This CDR3 comprises 16 residues. With 0 bases clipped from V and 8 bases from J, the junction kept 7 bases outside the gene matches.

This chain uses TRBV3-1 (or the pseudogene TRBV3-2) with TRBJ2-1, with 10 bases aligning to TRBD2. The V gene end was trimmed by 4 bases and the J gene end by 8 bases; junction bases not matched to a gene: 17. CDR3 length: 18 amino acids. Germline CDR1 LGHDT, CDR2 YNNKEL (reference sequence). The chain's CDR3 is CASSPSAGAGGSGDEQFF. The CDR3 region has the DNA TGTGCCAGCAGCCCCTCAGCAGGAGCGGGGGGGTCTGGAGATGAGCAGTTCTTC.